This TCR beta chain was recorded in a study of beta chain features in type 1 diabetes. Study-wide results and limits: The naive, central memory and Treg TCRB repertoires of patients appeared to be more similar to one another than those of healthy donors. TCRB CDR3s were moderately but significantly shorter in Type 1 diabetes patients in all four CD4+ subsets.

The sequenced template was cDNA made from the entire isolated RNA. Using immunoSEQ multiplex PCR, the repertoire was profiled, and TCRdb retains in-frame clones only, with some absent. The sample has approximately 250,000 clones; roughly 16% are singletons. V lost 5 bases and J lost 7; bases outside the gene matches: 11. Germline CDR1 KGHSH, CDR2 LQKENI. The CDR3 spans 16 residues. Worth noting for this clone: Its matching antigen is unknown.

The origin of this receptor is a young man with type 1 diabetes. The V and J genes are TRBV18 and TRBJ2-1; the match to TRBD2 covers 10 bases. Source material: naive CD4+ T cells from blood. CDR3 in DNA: TGTGCCAGCTCATCTGCTAGCGGGAGATCGTTTAATGAGCAGTTCTTC. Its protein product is CASSSASGRSFNEQFF.